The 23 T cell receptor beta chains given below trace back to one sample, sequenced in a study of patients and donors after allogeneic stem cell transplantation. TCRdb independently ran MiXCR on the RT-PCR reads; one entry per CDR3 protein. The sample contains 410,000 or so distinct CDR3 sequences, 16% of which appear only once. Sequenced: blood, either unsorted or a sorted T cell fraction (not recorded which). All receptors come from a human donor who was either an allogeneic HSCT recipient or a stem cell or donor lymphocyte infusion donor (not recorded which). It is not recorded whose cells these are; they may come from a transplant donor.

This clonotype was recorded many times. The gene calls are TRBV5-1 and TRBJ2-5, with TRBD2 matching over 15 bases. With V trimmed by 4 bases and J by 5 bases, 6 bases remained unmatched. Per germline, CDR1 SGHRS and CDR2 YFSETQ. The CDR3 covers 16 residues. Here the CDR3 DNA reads TGCGCCAGCAGCCCCGGGACTAGCGGGAGGATGGAGACCCAGTACTTC. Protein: CASSPGTSGRMETQYF.

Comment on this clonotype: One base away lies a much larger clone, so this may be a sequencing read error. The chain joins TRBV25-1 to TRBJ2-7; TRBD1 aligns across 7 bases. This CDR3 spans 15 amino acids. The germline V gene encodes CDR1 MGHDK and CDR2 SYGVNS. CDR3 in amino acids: CASSEWGQIPYGQYF. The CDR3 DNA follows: TGTGCCAGCAGTGAATGGGGACAGATCCCCTACGGGCAGTACTTC.

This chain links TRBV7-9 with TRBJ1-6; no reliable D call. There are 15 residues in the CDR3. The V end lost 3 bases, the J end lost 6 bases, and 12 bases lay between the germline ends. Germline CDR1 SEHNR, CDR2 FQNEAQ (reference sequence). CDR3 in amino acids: CASSFPGSLNSPLHF. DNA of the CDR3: TGTGCCAGCAGCTTCCCGGGGAGCCTTAATTCACCCCTCCACTTT.

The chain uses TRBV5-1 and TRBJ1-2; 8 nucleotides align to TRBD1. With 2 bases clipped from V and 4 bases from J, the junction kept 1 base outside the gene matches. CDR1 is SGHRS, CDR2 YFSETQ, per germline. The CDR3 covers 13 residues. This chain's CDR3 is CASSFDRGYGYTF. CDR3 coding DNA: TGCGCCAGCAGCTTTGACAGGGGCTATGGCTACACCTTC.

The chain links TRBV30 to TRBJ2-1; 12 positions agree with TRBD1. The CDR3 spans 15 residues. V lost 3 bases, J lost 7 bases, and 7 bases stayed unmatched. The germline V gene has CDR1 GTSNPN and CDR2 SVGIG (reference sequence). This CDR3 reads CAWSPRDRGRNEQFF. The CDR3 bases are TGTGCCTGGAGCCCCCGGGACAGGGGGCGAAATGAGCAGTTCTTC.

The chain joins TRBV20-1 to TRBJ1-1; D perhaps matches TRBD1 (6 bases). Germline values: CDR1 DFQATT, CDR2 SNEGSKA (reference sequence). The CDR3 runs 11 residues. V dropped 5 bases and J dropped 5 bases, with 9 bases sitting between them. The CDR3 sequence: CSAHRATEAFF. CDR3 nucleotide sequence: TGCAGTGCTCACAGGGCGACTGAAGCTTTCTTT.

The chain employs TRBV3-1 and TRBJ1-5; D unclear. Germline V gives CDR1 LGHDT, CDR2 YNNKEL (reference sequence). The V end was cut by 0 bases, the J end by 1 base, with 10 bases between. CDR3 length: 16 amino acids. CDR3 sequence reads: CASSQEGSLSNQPQHF. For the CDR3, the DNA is TGTGCCAGCAGCCAAGAGGGGAGTTTAAGCAATCAGCCCCAGCATTTT. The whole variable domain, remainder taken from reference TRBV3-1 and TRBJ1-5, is DTAVSQTPKYLVTQMGNDKSIKCEQNLGHDTMYWYKQDSKKFLKIMFSYNNKELIINETVPNRFSPKSPDKAHLNLHINSLELGDSAVYFCASSQEGSLSNQPQHFGDGTRLSIL.

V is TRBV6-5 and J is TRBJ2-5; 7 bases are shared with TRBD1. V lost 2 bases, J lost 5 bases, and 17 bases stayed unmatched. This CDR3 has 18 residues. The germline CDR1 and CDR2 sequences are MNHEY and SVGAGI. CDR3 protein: CASSYVSLPRGYGETQYF. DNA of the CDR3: TGTGCCAGCAGTTACGTATCCCTCCCCAGGGGGTATGGCGAGACCCAGTACTTC.

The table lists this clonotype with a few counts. The CDR3 reads CASSLAPRTRETQYF. In nucleotides, the CDR3 is TGTGCCAGCAGCTTAGCGCCCCGGACGAGGGAGACCCAGTACTTC. This chain connects TRBV7-2 to TRBJ2-5; D ambiguous. CDR1 and CDR2 from the germline V gene are SGHTA and FQGNSA. This CDR3 contains 15 residues. The germline V and J ends were trimmed by 0 bases and 5 bases, with 13 bases remaining between them.

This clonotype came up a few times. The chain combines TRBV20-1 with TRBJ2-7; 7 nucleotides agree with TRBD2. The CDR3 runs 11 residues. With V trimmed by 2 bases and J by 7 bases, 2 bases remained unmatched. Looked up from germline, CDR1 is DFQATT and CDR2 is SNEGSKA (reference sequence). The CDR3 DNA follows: TGCAGTGCTAGATGGGGGGGGGAGCAGTACTTC. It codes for CSARWGGEQYF.

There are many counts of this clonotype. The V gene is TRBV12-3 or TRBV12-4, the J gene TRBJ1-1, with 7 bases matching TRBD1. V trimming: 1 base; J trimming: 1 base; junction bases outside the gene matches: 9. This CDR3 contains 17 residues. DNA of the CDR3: TGTGCCAGCAGTTTAGGAGGAACAGGGGCCGGGAACACTGAAGCTTTCTTT. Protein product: CASSLGGTGAGNTEAFF.

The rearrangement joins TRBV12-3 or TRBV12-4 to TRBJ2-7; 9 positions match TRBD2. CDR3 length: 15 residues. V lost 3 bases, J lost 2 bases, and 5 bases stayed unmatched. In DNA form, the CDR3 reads TGTGCCAGCAGTTTCCGGTCTAGCGGGGCCTACGAGCAGTACTTC. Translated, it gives CASSFRSSGAYEQYF.

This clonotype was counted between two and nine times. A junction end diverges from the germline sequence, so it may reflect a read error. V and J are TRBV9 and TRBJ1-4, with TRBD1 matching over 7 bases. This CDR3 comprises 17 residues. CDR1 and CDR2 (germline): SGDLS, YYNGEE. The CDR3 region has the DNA TGTGCCAGCAGCGTAGGGGGACAGACTCTCGGAGGTGAAAAACTTTTTTTT. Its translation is CASSVGGQTLGGEKLFF.

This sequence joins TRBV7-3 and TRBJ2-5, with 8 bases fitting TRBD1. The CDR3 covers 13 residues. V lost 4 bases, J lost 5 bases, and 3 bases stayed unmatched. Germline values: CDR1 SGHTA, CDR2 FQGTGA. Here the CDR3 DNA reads TGTGCCAGCAGCTCAGGGGGCTGGGAGACCCAGTACTTC. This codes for CASSSGGWETQYF.

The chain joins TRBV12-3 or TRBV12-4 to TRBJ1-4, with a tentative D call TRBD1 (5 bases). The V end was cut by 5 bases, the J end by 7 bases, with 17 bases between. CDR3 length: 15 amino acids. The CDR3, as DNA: TGTGCCAGCAGTAGCCCCCGGGTGGGGGGTGAAAAACTGTTTTTT. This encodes CASSSPRVGGEKLFF.

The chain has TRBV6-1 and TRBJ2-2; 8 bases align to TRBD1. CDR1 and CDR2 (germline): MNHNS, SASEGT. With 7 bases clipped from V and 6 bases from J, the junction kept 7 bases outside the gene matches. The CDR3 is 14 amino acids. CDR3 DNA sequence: TGTGCCAGCAAAAGGACAGGGCAGCCCGGGGAGCTGTTTTTT. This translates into CASKRTGQPGELFF.

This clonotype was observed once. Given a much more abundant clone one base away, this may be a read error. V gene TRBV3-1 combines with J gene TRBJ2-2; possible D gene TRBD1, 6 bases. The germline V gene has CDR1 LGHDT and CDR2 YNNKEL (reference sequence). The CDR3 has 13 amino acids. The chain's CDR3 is CASSNRATGEQFF. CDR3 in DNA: TGTGCCAGCAGCAACAGGGCCACCGGGGAGCAGTTTTTT. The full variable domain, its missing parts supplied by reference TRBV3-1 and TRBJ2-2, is DTAVSQTPKYLVTQMGNDKSIKCEQNLGHDTMYWYKQDSKKFLKIMFSYNNKELIINETVPNRFSPKSPDKAHLNLHINSLELGDSAVYFCASSNRATGEQFFGEGSRLTVL.

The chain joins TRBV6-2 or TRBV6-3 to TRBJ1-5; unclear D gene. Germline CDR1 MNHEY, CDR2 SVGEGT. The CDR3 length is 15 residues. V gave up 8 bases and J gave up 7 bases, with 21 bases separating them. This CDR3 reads CASLPQLSTGQPQHF. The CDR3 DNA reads TGTGCCAGCTTACCCCAGTTGTCGACCGGCCAGCCCCAGCATTTT.

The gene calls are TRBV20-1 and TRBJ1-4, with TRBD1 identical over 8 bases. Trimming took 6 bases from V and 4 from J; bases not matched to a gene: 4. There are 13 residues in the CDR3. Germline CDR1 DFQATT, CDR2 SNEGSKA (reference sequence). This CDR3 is CSATGEDNEKLFF. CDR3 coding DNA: TGCAGTGCGACAGGGGAGGATAATGAAAAACTGTTTTTT.

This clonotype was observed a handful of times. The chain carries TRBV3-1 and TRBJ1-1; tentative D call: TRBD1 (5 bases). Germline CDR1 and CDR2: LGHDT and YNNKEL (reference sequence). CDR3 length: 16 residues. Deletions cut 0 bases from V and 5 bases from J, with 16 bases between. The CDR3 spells CASSQDLRGRGTEAFF. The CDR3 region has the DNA TGTGCCAGCAGCCAAGATCTTAGGGGCCGGGGGACTGAAGCTTTCTTT.

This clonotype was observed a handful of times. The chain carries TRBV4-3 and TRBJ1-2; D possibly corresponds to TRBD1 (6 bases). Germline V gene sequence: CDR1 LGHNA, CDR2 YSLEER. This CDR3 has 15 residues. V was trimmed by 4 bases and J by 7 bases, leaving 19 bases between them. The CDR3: CASSPNRVFPSGYTF. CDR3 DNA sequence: TGCGCCAGCAGCCCCAACAGGGTATTCCCAAGTGGCTACACCTTC.

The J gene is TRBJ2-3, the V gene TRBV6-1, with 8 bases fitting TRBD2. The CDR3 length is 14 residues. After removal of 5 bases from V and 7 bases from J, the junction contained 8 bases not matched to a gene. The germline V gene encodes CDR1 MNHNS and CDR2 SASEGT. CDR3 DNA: TGTGCCAGCAGTATGGCGGGGGGTGCTAATACGCAGTATTTT. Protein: CASSMAGGANTQYF.

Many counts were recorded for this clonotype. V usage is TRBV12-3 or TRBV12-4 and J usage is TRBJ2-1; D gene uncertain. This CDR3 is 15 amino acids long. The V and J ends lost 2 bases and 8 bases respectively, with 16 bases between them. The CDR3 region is CASSLLNYRTDEQFF. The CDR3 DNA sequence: TGTGCCAGCAGTTTATTGAACTACCGAACCGATGAGCAGTTCTTC.